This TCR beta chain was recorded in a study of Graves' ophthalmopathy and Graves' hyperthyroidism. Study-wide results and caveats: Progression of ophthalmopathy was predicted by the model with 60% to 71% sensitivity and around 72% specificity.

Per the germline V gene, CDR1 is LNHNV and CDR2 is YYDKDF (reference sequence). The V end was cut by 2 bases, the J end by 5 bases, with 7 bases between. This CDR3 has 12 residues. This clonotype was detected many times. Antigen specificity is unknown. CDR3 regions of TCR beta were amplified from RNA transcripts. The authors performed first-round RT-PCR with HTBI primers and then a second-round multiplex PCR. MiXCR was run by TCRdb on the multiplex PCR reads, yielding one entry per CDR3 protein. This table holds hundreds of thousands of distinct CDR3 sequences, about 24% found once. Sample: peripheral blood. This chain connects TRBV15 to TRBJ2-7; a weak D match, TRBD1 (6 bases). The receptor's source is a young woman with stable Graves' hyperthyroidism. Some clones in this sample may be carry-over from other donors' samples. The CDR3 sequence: CATSRQGNEQYF. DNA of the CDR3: TGTGCCACCAGCAGACAGGGGAACGAGCAGTACTTC.